This T cell receptor (beta chain) was sequenced during a study of cytomegalovirus exposure and HLA in healthy donors. The study, taken as a whole, reports: A later analysis reported that several of the most significant clusters appeared to be linked to common viral pathogens, among them Epstein-Barr virus. The productive fraction for most TCR beta V segments was about 90% or about 30% in an earlier analysis. Altogether, some 170 TCR beta chains were recorded as cytomegalovirus-associated.

This PCR relied on a set of 60 Vbeta primers and 13 Jbeta primers. Profiling relied on immunoSEQ multiplex PCR, and the TCRdb table lists in-frame clones only, not all of them. The data contain about 42,000 clones, about 47% of them seen just once; the ten biggest clones take up roughly an eighth. To note about this clone: Its matching antigen is unknown.

The clonotype was recovered from a human donor in good health. The sequenced sample was PBMCs.

CDR3 region: CASVTGTAYEQYF. CDR3 DNA: TGTGCCAGCGTTACAGGGACAGCCTACGAGCAGTACTTC. The rearrangement joins TRBV28 to TRBJ2-7, with 7 positions matching TRBD1. The CDR3 is 13 residues long. The J segment lost 2 bases and the V segment lost 8 bases, leaving 6 bases of the junction unmatched. Germline V gene sequence: CDR1 MDHEN, CDR2 SYDVKM. Looking up the rest from reference TRBV28 and TRBJ2-7 gives the full variable domain: DVKVTQSSRYLVKRTGEKVFLECVQDMDHENMFWYRQDPGLGLRLIYFSYDVKMKEKGDIPEGYSVSREKKERFSLILESASTNQTSMYLCASVTGTAYEQYFGPGTRLTVT.